Listed below are T cell receptor beta chains from one sample, sequenced in a study of blood T cell repertoires in COVID-19. Only in-frame clones appear in the TCRdb table, and some are missing; sequencing was by immunoSEQ multiplex PCR. Of 95,000 to 150,000 clones in the sample, almost 70% were seen once. The sequenced sample was peripheral blood. The origin of the receptors is a woman aged 65 to 85 with acute or convalescent COVID-19. Each CDR3 is given with its conserved first and last residue. The order of the fields is V gene, clone size, D gene, J gene, CDR3 protein, CDR3 DNA. D genes are given only for firm matches. Expanded clones are given a class, and other clones once, few, many or no size at all.

TRBV7-8	NA	NA	TRBJ2-7	CASSLVTLGSDEQYF	TGTGCCAGCAGCTTAGTTACCCTAGGTAGCGACGAGCAGTACTTC
TRBV5-1	once	NA	TRBJ2-7	CASSLAGARYEQYF	TGCGCCAGCAGCTTGGCAGGGGCGAGGTACGAGCAGTACTTC
TRBV11-2	few	NA	TRBJ2-3	CASSPLRGRPGTQYF	TGTGCCAGCAGCCCGTTGCGGGGCCGCCCCGGGACGCAGTATTTT
TRBV15	NA	NA	TRBJ1-2	CATSGRGRRYGYTF	TGTGCCACCAGTGGGCGGGGGCGCCGCTATGGCTACACCTTC
TRBV4-1	NA	NA	TRBJ2-7	CASSQDLGVSYEQYF	TGCGCCAGCAGCCAAGATCTGGGCGTCTCCTACGAGCAGTACTTC
TRBV7-2	NA	NA	TRBJ2-3	CATRVGPSIDTQYF	TGTGCCACCCGCGTTGGGCCGAGCATAGATACGCAGTATTTT
TRBV7-9	NA	NA	TRBJ1-1	CASSLDQGSITEAFF	TGTGCCAGCAGCTTAGACCAGGGGAGTATCACTGAAGCTTTCTTT
TRBV7-9	few	NA	TRBJ1-1	CASRGPDSLIEAFF	TGTGCCAGCAGGGGGCCTGACAGTTTAATTGAAGCTTTCTTT
TRBV19	NA	TRBD1	TRBJ2-6	CASSMDRFSSGANVLTF	TGTGCCAGTAGTATGGACAGGTTTAGCTCTGGGGCCAACGTCCTGACTTTC
TRBV5-8	NA	NA	TRBJ1-2	CASSLRGGDYGYTF	TGTGCCAGCAGCTTGCGGGGTGGCGACTATGGCTACACCTTC
TRBV5-1	NA	NA	TRBJ2-5	CASSLDRAETQYF	TGCGCCAGCAGCTTGGACAGGGCAGAGACCCAGTACTTC
TRBV18	NA	NA	TRBJ1-3	CASSPAIGLPSGNTIYF	TGTGCCAGCTCACCAGCGATAGGACTCCCCTCTGGAAACACCATATATTTT
TRBV5-1	NA	NA	TRBJ2-7	CASSFPGGGVTYEQYF	TGCGCCAGCAGCTTTCCGGGCGGGGGCGTCACCTACGAGCAGTACTTC
TRBV13	NA	NA	TRBJ1-2	CASSLVGSYGYTF	TGTGCCAGCAGCTTAGTGGGCTCCTATGGCTACACCTTC
TRBV11-3	NA	TRBD1	TRBJ2-7	CASSLDGTGAYEQYF	TGTGCCAGCAGCTTAGATGGGACAGGCGCCTACGAGCAGTACTTC
TRBV20-1	NA	TRBD2	TRBJ2-1	CSASGLAEQFF	TGCAGTGCTTCCGGACTAGCTGAGCAGTTCTTC
TRBV5-6	once	TRBD1	TRBJ1-1	CASSFGTGGQAFF	TGTGCCAGCAGCTTCGGGACAGGGGGCCAAGCTTTCTTT
TRBV18	once	NA	TRBJ2-1	CASSPPPNRRTVPYNEQFF	TGTGCCAGCTCACCACCCCCCAACCGACGGACAGTACCTTACAATGAGCAGTTCTTC
TRBV21-1	once	NA	TRBJ2-3	CASSGRRFGADTQYF	TGTGCCAGCAGCGGACGAAGGTTCGGGGCAGATACGCAGTATTTT
TRBV5-1	medium-sized	TRBD1	TRBJ2-7	CASSHQGQQDEQYF	TGCGCCAGCAGCCATCAGGGACAGCAAGACGAGCAGTACTTC